Following are 26 T cell receptor beta chains from one sample sequenced in a study of shared clonotypes between healthy human individuals (TCRdb year 2020). CD8 naive samples were CD45RO-negative cells positively selected for CCR7, giving a CD45RA+CCR7+ population that excluded TemRA cells. The library was obtained by the immunoSEQ multiplex PCR assay. Here the immuneACCESS table is served through TCRdb, limited to in-frame sequences with V and J called. Missing clones are a known gap in these copies; in checked studies unresolved V genes cover under half, and the rest lacks a known reason. A total of roughly 2.1 million clones appear in this sample, 90% to 95% of them only once. Roughly 1.8% of the sample is held by the ten biggest clonotypes. Sequencing was performed on naive CD8+ T cells from PBMCs. The cell subset or site label, read with the paper, signifies: CD45RA+CCR7+. The receptors were sampled from a man aged 18 to 30 in good health. Some clones in this sample may be carry-over from other donors' samples.

This chain links TRBV4-3 with TRBJ2-5; the D call may be TRBD1 or TRBD2 (5 bases each). The CDR3 extends over 13 amino acids. Germline V gives CDR1 LGHNA, CDR2 YSLEER. Trimming shortened V by 5 bases and J by 7 bases, and 14 bases separated the two germline ends. The CDR3 is CASSEGRPGTQYF. DNA of the CDR3: TGCGCCAGCAGCGAGGGGCGGCCGGGGACCCAGTACTTC.

This clone was detected once. The V and J genes are TRBV2 and TRBJ2-5; D might be TRBD1 (6 bases). The CDR3 runs 12 residues. From germline, CDR1 is SNHLY and CDR2 FYNNEI. The V end lost 10 bases, the J end lost 4 bases, and 13 bases lay between the germline ends. The CDR3 coding sequence is TGTGCCACCAGGACAGAAAGAGAGACCCAGTACTTC. Translation: CATRTERETQYF.

The rearrangement links TRBV5-5 to TRBJ1-3, with TRBD1 as a possible D gene (6 bases). The V end lost 4 bases, the J end lost 0 bases, and 14 bases lay between the germline ends. Germline CDR1 and CDR2: SGHKS and YYEKEE (reference sequence). The CDR3 is 16 amino acids. CDR3 loop: CASSPHRESSGNTIYF. Here the CDR3 DNA reads TGTGCCAGCAGCCCGCACAGGGAGAGCTCTGGAAACACCATATATTTT.

The chain recombines TRBV7-8 with TRBJ2-7, with D possibly TRBD1 on 5 matching bases. Looked up from germline, CDR1 is SGHVS and CDR2 is FQNEAQ. CDR3 length: 14 residues. The germline V and J ends were trimmed by 1 base and 5 bases, with 12 bases remaining between them. This CDR3 reads CASSLGARGHEQYF. CDR3 in DNA: TGTGCCAGCAGCTTAGGAGCAAGGGGCCACGAGCAGTACTTC.

This clone was observed a single time. CDR3 bases: TGTGCCAGCAGCCCCCGACAGGGGGCTGACAATGAGCAGTTCTTC. As protein: CASSPRQGADNEQFF. The chain has TRBV7-9 and TRBJ2-1; 10 bases agree with TRBD1. The CDR3 consists of 15 residues. Trimming took 5 bases from V and 5 from J; bases not matched to a gene: 6. CDR1 and CDR2 (germline): SEHNR, FQNEAQ (reference sequence).

CDR3: CASSIVGMTEGTEAFF. CDR3 DNA sequence: TGTGCCAGTAGTATAGTCGGGATGACAGAAGGCACTGAAGCTTTCTTT. The V gene is TRBV19, the J gene TRBJ1-1; a weak D match, TRBD1 (5 bases). Germline lookup yields CDR1 LNHDA and CDR2 SQIVND (reference sequence). The CDR3 has 16 residues. V was cut by 1 base and J by 4 bases, with 16 bases left in between.

This clone appeared a few times. The V call is TRBV7-6, the J call TRBJ2-2; 10 bases line up with TRBD2. The junction had 8 bases not matched to a gene; V was cut back by 2 bases and J by 2 bases. The V gene's germline CDR1 is SGHVS and CDR2 FNYEAQ. The CDR3 consists of 18 residues. CDR3 coding DNA: TGTGCCAGCAGCTTACCCACCGGGACTAGCGTTAACACCGGGGAGCTGTTTTTT. It specifies CASSLPTGTSVNTGELFF.

Comments on this clone: Other DNA sequences in this specimen translate into the identical CDR3. V gene TRBV27 combines with J gene TRBJ2-7, with D hard to call. The CDR3 loop spans 12 amino acids. Trimming removed 5 bases at V and 3 bases at J, with 8 bases between. CDR1 and CDR2 (germline): MNHEY, SMNVEV (reference sequence). In DNA form, the CDR3 reads TGTGCCAGCAGTCCGAATCTCTACGAGCAGTACTTC. Protein sequence: CASSPNLYEQYF.

This clone was seen just once. The chain links TRBV4-1 to TRBJ1-2; no clear D gene. Germline CDR1 MGHRA, CDR2 YSYEKL. The CDR3 has 16 residues. Trimming took off 0 bases at V and 2 bases at J, with 13 bases between the two ends. The CDR3 sequence is CASSQDNWESNYGYTF. DNA for the CDR3: TGCGCCAGCAGCCAAGATAACTGGGAATCGAACTATGGCTACACCTTC.

This chain joins TRBV5-5 and TRBJ2-7, with 7 bases identical to TRBD2. The ends lost 4 bases at V and 1 base at J; junction bases unmatched: 8. CDR3 length equals 15 residues. CDR1 SGHKS and CDR2 YYEKEE come from the germline V gene (reference sequence). Written as DNA, the CDR3 is TGTGCCAGCAGCCCCGGACTAGATCTGTCCTACGAGCAGTACTTC. The encoded protein is CASSPGLDLSYEQYF.

This chain's CDR3 is CASSVTGGHYEQYF. For the CDR3, the DNA is TGTGCCAGCAGCGTAACAGGGGGCCACTACGAGCAGTACTTC. This rearrangement joins TRBV9 to TRBJ2-7; TRBD1 matches 9 bases. Losses at the gene ends were 1 base for V and 3 bases for J; bases not matched to a gene: 2. Germline V CDR1 and CDR2: SGDLS, YYNGEE. The CDR3 runs to 14 residues.

The V call is TRBV9, the J call TRBJ1-3, with D possibly TRBD1 on 6 matching bases. Trimming took 4 bases from V and 0 from J, leaving 11 bases between them. This CDR3 region has 15 residues. Germline V gene lookup returns CDR1 SGDLS and CDR2 YYNGEE. This chain's CDR3 is CASSSEGGSGNTIYF. CDR3 bases: TGTGCCAGCAGCTCCGAGGGGGGCTCTGGAAACACCATATATTTT.

This clone was observed a single time. The chain joins TRBV19 to TRBJ1-2; D gene unclear. V dropped 6 bases and J dropped 0 bases, with 14 bases sitting between them. CDR1 and CDR2 (germline): LNHDA, SQIVND (reference sequence). The CDR3 has 15 amino acids. As DNA, the CDR3 is TGTGCCAGTAGAGCCGGGCAAATGCCTAACTATGGCTACACCTTC. Translation gives CASRAGQMPNYGYTF.

V usage is TRBV6-5 and J usage is TRBJ2-1; 10 bases match TRBD1. Looked up from germline, CDR1 is MNHEY and CDR2 is SVGAGI. V gave up 1 base and J gave up 8 bases; unmatched junction bases: 8. This CDR3 has 16 residues. CDR3 sequence (DNA): TGTGCCAGCAGTTACTACGGGACAGGGGACGGCCATGAGCAGTTCTTC. Encoded protein: CASSYYGTGDGHEQFF.

This clone was detected only a few times. The genes are TRBV30 and TRBJ1-1, with unresolved D. The CDR3 is made up of 16 amino acids. The V gene lost 3 bases and the J gene lost 0 bases, with 17 bases spanning the gap. CDR1 and CDR2 from the germline V gene are GTSNPN and SVGIG (reference sequence). CDR3 residues: CAWSRFKVSVNTEAFF. The CDR3 DNA follows: TGTGCCTGGAGCAGGTTTAAGGTTTCAGTGAACACTGAAGCTTTCTTT.

The gene calls are TRBV29-1 and TRBJ2-1; D is unresolved. The ends were cut back, 5 bases at V and 3 bases at J, with 8 bases in the middle. CDR1 and CDR2 from the germline V gene are SQVTM and ANQGSEA. The CDR3 extends over 12 amino acids. The CDR3 loop reads CSVPAFYNEQFF. DNA for the CDR3: TGCAGCGTTCCAGCTTTCTACAATGAGCAGTTCTTC.

This sequence joins TRBV6-1 and TRBJ2-7; unclear D gene. Deletions cut 3 bases from V and 1 base from J, with 7 bases between. Germline V gives CDR1 MNHNS, CDR2 SASEGT. CDR3 length equals 13 residues. CDR3 in amino acids: CASSDVGSYEQYF. The DNA for the CDR3 is TGTGCCAGCAGTGACGTGGGGTCCTACGAGCAGTACTTC.

The chain employs TRBV5-4 and TRBJ1-2; no definite D call. The V and J ends lost 3 bases and 6 bases respectively, with 18 bases between them. The CDR3 spans 15 residues. Looked up from germline, CDR1 is SGHNT and CDR2 is YYREEE (reference sequence). Here the CDR3 DNA reads TGTGCCAGCAGCTCCGATTACGGTGAATCTGATGGCTACACCTTC. Amino acids: CASSSDYGESDGYTF.

This chain joins TRBV7-6 and TRBJ2-1, with 8 bases lining up with TRBD1. This CDR3 comprises 15 residues. Germline assignment: CDR1 SGHVS and CDR2 FNYEAQ. V trimming: 1 base; J trimming: 10 bases; junction bases outside the gene matches: 9. The CDR3 region is CASSLDRGAINEQFF. The CDR3 nucleotides are TGTGCCAGCAGCTTAGACAGGGGGGCTATTAACGAGCAGTTCTTC.

The chain links TRBV5-1 to TRBJ2-7, with no clear D. Trimming cost V 4 bases and J 3 bases, with 17 bases left between them. CDR3 length equals 15 residues. Germline V CDR1 and CDR2: SGHRS, YFSETQ. DNA for the CDR3: TGCGCCAGCAGCCCCCGTCCTGGAAGACTCTACGAGCAGTACTTC. It yields the protein CASSPRPGRLYEQYF.

This chain links TRBV7-2 with TRBJ2-5; D gene ambiguous. The germline V gene encodes CDR1 SGHTA and CDR2 FQGNSA. The CDR3 contains 14 residues. Trimming shortened V by 7 bases and J by 4 bases, and 16 bases separated the two germline ends. The CDR3 sequence: CASTLLGSVETQYF. The CDR3 DNA follows: TGTGCCAGCACCCTTCTGGGATCGGTAGAGACCCAGTACTTC.

The V gene is TRBV7-9, the J gene TRBJ2-1, with 9 positions matching TRBD2. Trimming removed 4 bases from V and 4 bases from J; junction bases left unmatched: 17. The CDR3 sequence is 19 residues long. The germline V gene encodes CDR1 SEHNR and CDR2 FQNEAQ (reference sequence). The CDR3 region is CASSSRTLAGLELYNEQFF. For the CDR3, the DNA is TGTGCCAGCAGCTCCAGGACGCTAGCGGGGCTGGAGCTTTACAATGAGCAGTTCTTC.

The gene calls are TRBV7-2 and TRBJ2-3; D not resolved. Germline V gives CDR1 SGHTA, CDR2 FQGNSA. This CDR3 has 13 residues. V was clipped by 6 bases and J by 8 bases, with 15 bases between them. CDR3 DNA sequence: TGTGCCAGCAGGACACCCCCGTGGGCTACGCAGTATTTT. Protein product: CASRTPPWATQYF.

The chain carries TRBV7-9 and TRBJ1-2; 10 bases are a match to TRBD1. Germline V lookup: CDR1 SEHNR, CDR2 FQNEAQ (reference sequence). After removal of 8 bases from V and 6 bases from J, the junction contained 3 bases not matched to a gene. The CDR3 is 12 amino acids. Here the CDR3 DNA reads TGTGCCAGCCCCGGGACAGGGGATGGCTACACCTTC. This translates into CASPGTGDGYTF.

The V gene is TRBV5-6, the J gene TRBJ2-2; unclear D gene. There are 14 residues in the CDR3. Germline V gene sequence: CDR1 SGHDT, CDR2 YYEEEE. V was clipped by 0 bases and J by 5 bases, with 8 bases between them. The CDR3 region has the DNA TGTGCCAGCAGCTTGGATCGTAGGACCGGGGAGCTGTTTTTT. This codes for CASSLDRRTGELFF.

This clone was counted only a few times. The genes are TRBV4-1 and TRBJ1-1, with D possibly TRBD1 on 6 matching bases. Germline CDR1 and CDR2: MGHRA and YSYEKL. Trimming stripped 2 bases from V and 4 bases from J, with 23 bases between. The CDR3 has 18 amino acids. DNA for the CDR3: TGCGCCAGCAGCCAAAAGGAGGCAGGTACAGGGCGAAGCACTGAAGCTTTCTTT. It codes for CASSQKEAGTGRSTEAFF.